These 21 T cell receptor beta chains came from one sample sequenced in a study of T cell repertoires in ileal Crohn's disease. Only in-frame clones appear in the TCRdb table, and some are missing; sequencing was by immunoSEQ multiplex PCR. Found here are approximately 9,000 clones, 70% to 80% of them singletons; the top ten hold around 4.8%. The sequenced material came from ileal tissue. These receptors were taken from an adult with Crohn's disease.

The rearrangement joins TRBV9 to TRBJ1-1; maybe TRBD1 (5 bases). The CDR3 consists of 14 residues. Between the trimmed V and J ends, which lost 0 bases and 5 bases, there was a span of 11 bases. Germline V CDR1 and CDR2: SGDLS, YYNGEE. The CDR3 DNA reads TGTGCCAGCAGCGTAGCGAACGGGGGAACTGAAGCTTTCTTT. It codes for CASSVANGGTEAFF.

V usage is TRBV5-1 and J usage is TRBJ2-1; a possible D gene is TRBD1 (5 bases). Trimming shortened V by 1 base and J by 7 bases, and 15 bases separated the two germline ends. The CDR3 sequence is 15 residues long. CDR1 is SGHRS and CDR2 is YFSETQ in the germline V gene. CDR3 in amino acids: CASSLRQGVMNEQFF. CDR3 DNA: TGCGCCAGCAGCTTGAGGCAGGGCGTGATGAATGAGCAGTTCTTC.

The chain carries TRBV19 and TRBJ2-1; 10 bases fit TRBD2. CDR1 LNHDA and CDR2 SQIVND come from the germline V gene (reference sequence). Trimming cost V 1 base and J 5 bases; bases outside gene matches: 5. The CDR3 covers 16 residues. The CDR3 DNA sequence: TGTGCCAGTAGTATAGGAATAGCGGGGGGCGACAATGAGCAGTTCTTC. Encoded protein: CASSIGIAGGDNEQFF.

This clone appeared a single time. The CDR3 nucleotides read TGTGCCAGCAGTCCTCCTGGACAGGGACCTGAAGCTTTCTTT. It yields the protein CASSPPGQGPEAFF. This rearrangement joins TRBV6-5 to TRBJ1-1; 8 bases line up with TRBD1. The CDR3 loop spans 14 amino acids. Germline V gives CDR1 MNHEY, CDR2 SVGAGI. Trimming removed 5 bases from V and 6 bases from J; junction bases left unmatched: 8.

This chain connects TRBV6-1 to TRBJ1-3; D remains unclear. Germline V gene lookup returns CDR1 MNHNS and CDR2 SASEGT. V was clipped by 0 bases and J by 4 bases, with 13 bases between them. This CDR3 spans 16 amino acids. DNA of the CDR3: TGTGCCAGCAGTGAAGCGCTTGCGGGGTGGGGAAACACCATATATTTT. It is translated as CASSEALAGWGNTIYF.

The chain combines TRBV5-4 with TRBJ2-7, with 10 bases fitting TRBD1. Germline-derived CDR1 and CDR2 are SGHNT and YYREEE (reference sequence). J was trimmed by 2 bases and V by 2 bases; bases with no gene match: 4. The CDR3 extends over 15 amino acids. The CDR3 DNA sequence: TGTGCCAGCAGCTTACCAGGGACAGGGGCCTACGAGCAGTACTTC. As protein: CASSLPGTGAYEQYF.

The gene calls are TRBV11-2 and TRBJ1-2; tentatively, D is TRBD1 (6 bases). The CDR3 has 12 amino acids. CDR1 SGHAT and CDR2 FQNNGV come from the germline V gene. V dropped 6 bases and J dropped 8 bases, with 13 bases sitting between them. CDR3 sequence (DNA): TGTGCCAGCAGTCGATATGGGGGCGGCTACACCTTC. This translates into CASSRYGGGYTF.

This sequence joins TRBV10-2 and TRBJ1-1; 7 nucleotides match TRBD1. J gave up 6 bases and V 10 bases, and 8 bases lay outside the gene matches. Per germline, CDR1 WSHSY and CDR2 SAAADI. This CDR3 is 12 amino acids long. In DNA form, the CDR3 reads TGCGCCACGTCCGGGACAGCTCCTGAAGCTTTCTTT. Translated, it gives CATSGTAPEAFF.

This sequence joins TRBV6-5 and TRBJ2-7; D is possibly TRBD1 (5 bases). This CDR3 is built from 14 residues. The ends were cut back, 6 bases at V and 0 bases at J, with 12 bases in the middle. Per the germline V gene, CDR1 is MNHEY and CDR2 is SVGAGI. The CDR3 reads CASSLGDSSYEQYF. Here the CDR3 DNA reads TGTGCCAGCAGCCTGGGTGACAGCTCCTACGAGCAGTACTTC.

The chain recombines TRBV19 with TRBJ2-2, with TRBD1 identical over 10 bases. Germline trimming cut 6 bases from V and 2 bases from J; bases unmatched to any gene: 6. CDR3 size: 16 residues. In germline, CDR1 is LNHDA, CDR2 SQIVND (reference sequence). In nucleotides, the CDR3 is TGTGCCAGTAGACGGAGGGACAGGGGTAACACCGGGGAGCTGTTTTTT. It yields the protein CASRRRDRGNTGELFF.

CDR3 in DNA: TGTGCCAGCAGCCCTGAGTTACCTCACGAAAAACTGTTTTTT. It encodes CASSPELPHEKLFF. The chain recombines TRBV27 with TRBJ1-4, with unresolved D. The CDR3 length is 14 residues. V was pared by 6 bases and J by 8 bases, with 16 bases between. Germline V lookup: CDR1 MNHEY, CDR2 SMNVEV (reference sequence).

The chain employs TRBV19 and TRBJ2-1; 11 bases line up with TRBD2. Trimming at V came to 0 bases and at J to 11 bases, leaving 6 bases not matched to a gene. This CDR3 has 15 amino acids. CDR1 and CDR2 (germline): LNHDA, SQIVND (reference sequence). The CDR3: CASSIDFLAGGKQFF. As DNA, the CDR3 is TGTGCCAGTAGTATAGATTTCCTAGCGGGAGGAAAGCAGTTCTTC.

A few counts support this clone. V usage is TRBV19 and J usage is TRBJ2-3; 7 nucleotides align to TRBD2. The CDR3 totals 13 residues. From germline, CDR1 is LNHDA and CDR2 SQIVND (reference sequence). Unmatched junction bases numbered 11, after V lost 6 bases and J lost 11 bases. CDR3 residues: CASSGRAGIGQYF. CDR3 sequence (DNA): TGTGCCAGTAGCGGTAGAGCGGGAATCGGGCAGTATTTT.

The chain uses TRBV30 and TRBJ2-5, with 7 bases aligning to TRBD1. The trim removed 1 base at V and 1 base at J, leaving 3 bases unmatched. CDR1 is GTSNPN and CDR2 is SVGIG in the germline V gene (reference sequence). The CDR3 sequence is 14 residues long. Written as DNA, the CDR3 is TGTGCCTGGAGTGCGGGACAGCCCCAAGAGACCCAGTACTTC. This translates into CAWSAGQPQETQYF.

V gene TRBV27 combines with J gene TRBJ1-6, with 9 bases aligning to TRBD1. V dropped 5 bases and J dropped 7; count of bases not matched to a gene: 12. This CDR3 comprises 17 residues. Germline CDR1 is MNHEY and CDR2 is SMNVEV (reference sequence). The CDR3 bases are TGTGCCAGCAGTCCGCTAAACAGGGGGCCTCGCAATTCACCCCTCCACTTT. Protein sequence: CASSPLNRGPRNSPLHF.

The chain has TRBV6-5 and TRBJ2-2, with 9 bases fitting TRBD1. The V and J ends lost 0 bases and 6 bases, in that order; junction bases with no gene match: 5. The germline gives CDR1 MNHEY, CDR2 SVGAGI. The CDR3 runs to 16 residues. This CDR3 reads CASSYSGTGYAGELFF. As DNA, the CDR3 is TGTGCCAGCAGTTACTCGGGGACAGGGTACGCCGGGGAGCTGTTTTTT.

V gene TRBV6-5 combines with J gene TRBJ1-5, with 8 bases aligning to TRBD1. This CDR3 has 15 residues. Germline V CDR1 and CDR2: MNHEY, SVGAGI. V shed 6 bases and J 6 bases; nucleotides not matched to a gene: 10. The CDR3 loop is CASRSSQGASQPQHF. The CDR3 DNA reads TGTGCCAGCAGGTCCTCTCAGGGGGCCAGTCAGCCCCAGCATTTT.

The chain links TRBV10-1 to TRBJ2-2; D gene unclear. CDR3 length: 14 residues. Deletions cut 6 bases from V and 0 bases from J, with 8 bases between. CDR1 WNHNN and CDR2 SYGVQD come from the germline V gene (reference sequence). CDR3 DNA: TGCGCCAGCAGCGCCCAGGCGAACACCGGGGAGCTGTTTTTT. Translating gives CASSAQANTGELFF.

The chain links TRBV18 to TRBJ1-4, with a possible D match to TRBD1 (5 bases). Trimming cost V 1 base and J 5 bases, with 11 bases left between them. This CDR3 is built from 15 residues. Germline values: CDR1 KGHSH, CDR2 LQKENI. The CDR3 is CASSPRGGANEKLFF. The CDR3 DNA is TGTGCCAGCTCACCACGGGGAGGGGCAAATGAAAAACTGTTTTTT.

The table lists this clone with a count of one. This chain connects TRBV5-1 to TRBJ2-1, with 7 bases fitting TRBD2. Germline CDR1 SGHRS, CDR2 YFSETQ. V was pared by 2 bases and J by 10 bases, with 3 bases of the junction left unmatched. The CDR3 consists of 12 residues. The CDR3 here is CASSFAGVEQFF. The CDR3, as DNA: TGCGCCAGCAGCTTTGCGGGGGTAGAGCAGTTCTTC.

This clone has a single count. CDR3 bases: TGCAGCGTTGAAGCGGTAACTGGAAACACCATATATTTT. This encodes CSVEAVTGNTIYF. The V gene is TRBV29-1, the J gene TRBJ1-3, with unresolved D. V was shortened by 1 base and J by 2 bases, with 6 bases between the two germline ends. Germline V gene sequence: CDR1 SQVTM, CDR2 ANQGSEA. The CDR3 runs 13 residues.